This passage covers 27 T cell receptor beta chains from one sample sequenced in a study of blood T cells in healthy people across ages. Together with a sample-barcoded 5' primer, a J-beta primer mix was included in a second PCR lasting roughly 6 to 12 cycles. TCRdb redid the calling of the 5' RACE reads with MiXCR, one entry per CDR3 protein. The top ten clones hold around an eighth of a sample with approximately 900,000 distinct CDR3 sequences, 48% of them seen once. Sample: blood. These receptors were obtained from a man younger than 40 in good health.

V and J are TRBV3-1 and TRBJ1-4; no clear D gene. Germline values: CDR1 LGHDT, CDR2 YNNKEL (reference sequence). The CDR3 totals 18 residues. Trimming shortened V by 0 bases and J by 6 bases, and 20 bases separated the two germline ends. This chain's CDR3 is CASSQDTTLRSYHEKLFF. DNA of the CDR3: TGTGCCAGCAGCCAAGATACAACCCTAAGGAGTTATCATGAAAAACTGTTTTTT.

The V call is TRBV7-2, the J call TRBJ2-1; 14 positions agree with TRBD2. From germline, CDR1 is SGHTA and CDR2 FQGNSA. The CDR3 loop spans 17 amino acids. V gave up 5 bases and J gave up 6 bases; unmatched junction bases: 9. DNA of the CDR3: TGTGCCAGCAGCCCCAGAATCGGGACTAGCGGGGGCAATGAGCAGTTCTTC. The encoded protein is CASSPRIGTSGGNEQFF.

This clonotype has more than one count but fewer than ten. Here the CDR3 DNA reads TGTGCCAGCAGTTACTCTCCCGGTAATCAGCCCCAGCATTTT. Translated: CASSYSPGNQPQHF. The gene calls are TRBV6-2 or TRBV6-3 and TRBJ1-5; no reliable D call. Trimming removed 0 bases from V and 4 bases from J, with 7 bases in between. The germline V gene has CDR1 MNHEY and CDR2 SVGEGT. The CDR3 extends over 14 amino acids.

V gene TRBV6-6 combines with J gene TRBJ2-1; TRBD1 matches 8 bases. CDR3 length: 15 amino acids. Germline loops: CDR1 MNHNY, CDR2 SVGAGI (reference sequence). V shed 2 bases, J shed 4 bases, and the junction held 4 bases outside the gene matches. The CDR3 sequence: CASSYPGQVYNEQFF. In nucleotides, the CDR3 is TGTGCCAGCAGTTACCCGGGACAGGTATACAATGAGCAGTTCTTC.

This chain joins TRBV4-3 and TRBJ1-6, with 9 positions matching TRBD1. With V trimmed by 0 bases and J by 9 bases, 9 bases remained unmatched. Germline V gives CDR1 LGHNA, CDR2 YSLEER. The CDR3 is made up of 17 amino acids. The CDR3 nucleotides read TGCGCCAGCAGCCAAGATCCGGGACAGGGCCCGGGTTCACCCCTCCACTTT. As protein: CASSQDPGQGPGSPLHF.

This rearrangement joins TRBV20-1 to TRBJ2-7; no definite D call. Trimming took off 0 bases at V and 2 bases at J, with 8 bases between the two ends. CDR1 and CDR2 from the germline V gene are DFQATT and SNEGSKA (reference sequence). The CDR3 sequence is 13 residues long. CDR3 residues: CSARDAVPYEQYF. The CDR3 DNA follows: TGCAGTGCTAGAGATGCGGTTCCCTACGAGCAGTACTTC.

This clonotype was recorded only once. DNA for the CDR3: TGTGCCAGCAGAAAGTCAGTTACTACCTACGAGCAGTACTTC. Its translation: CASRKSVTTYEQYF. The V gene is TRBV6-5, the J gene TRBJ2-7, with D unresolved. CDR1 is MNHEY and CDR2 is SVGAGI in the germline V gene. This CDR3 is built from 14 residues. V lost 6 bases to trimming and J lost 2 bases, with 14 bases between them.

Worth noting for this clonotype: Its ends do not fully match the called genes, so a read error is possible. V usage is TRBV12-3 or TRBV12-4 and J usage is TRBJ2-4; D call uncertain. There are 14 residues in the CDR3. The DNA for the CDR3 is TGTGCCGGCAGTTTGACCCTAGCCAAAAACATTCAGTACTTC. Translated, it gives CAGSLTLAKNIQYF.

The chain carries TRBV3-1 and TRBJ2-5, with D possibly matching TRBD2 (6 bases). With the DNA end fitting TRBJ2-7 better, the J assignment may be wrong. The germline CDR1 and CDR2 sequences are LGHDT and YNNKEL (reference sequence). The CDR3 spans 16 residues. CDR3 loop: CASSPNGGVGSYEQYF. CDR3 DNA: TGTGCCAGCAGCCCTAATGGCGGGGTAGGATCTTACGAGCAGTACTTC.

The chain links TRBV20-1 to TRBJ2-5; 9 bases are a match to TRBD2. Germline CDR1 reads DFQATT; CDR2 reads SNEGSKA (reference sequence). The CDR3 consists of 16 residues. The V and J ends lost 4 bases and 2 bases, in that order; junction bases with no gene match: 11. CDR3 sequence: CSANGRAGGIQETQYF. CDR3 coding DNA: TGCAGTGCTAATGGGCGAGCGGGGGGAATTCAAGAGACCCAGTACTTC.

The V and J genes are TRBV11-3 and TRBJ2-3; tentatively, D is TRBD2 (7 bases). Per germline, CDR1 SGHNT and CDR2 YENEEA. Deletions cut 7 bases from V and 2 bases from J, with 22 bases between. CDR3 length: 17 amino acids. In DNA, the CDR3 is TGTGCCAGCACCCTATACCGAGGGGGGGGTAACACAGATACGCAGTATTTT. Amino acids: CASTLYRGGGNTDTQYF.

The chain recombines TRBV6-5 with TRBJ2-1; no clear D gene. Germline CDR1 reads MNHEY; CDR2 reads SVGAGI. The CDR3 is 12 residues long. The V and J ends lost 4 bases and 11 bases respectively, with 12 bases between them. The CDR3 DNA reads as TGTGCCAGCAGTTCCTCAATGTTTCAGCAGTTCTTC. Its translation is CASSSSMFQQFF.

The table lists this clonotype with many counts. One end of the junction is discordant with germline, which a read error may explain. This rearrangement joins TRBV5-1 to TRBJ2-5; the D is unclear. The germline V gene encodes CDR1 SGHRS and CDR2 YFSETQ. The CDR3 loop spans 11 amino acids. The CDR3 DNA reads TGTGCCAGCAGTTTCGAAGAGACCCAGTACTTC. Its protein is CASSFEETQYF.

The V gene is TRBV28, the J gene TRBJ1-1; D is undetermined. The germline V and J ends were trimmed by 4 bases and 6 bases, with 18 bases remaining between them. This CDR3 is built from 15 residues. Germline loops: CDR1 MDHEN, CDR2 SYDVKM. The CDR3: CASSSPGRDTSEAFF. For the CDR3, the DNA is TGTGCCAGCAGTTCCCCTGGTCGAGACACCTCTGAAGCTTTCTTT.

The chain joins TRBV18 to TRBJ2-3; D is tentatively TRBD1 or TRBD2 (6 bases each). The CDR3 runs to 14 residues. V lost 6 bases to trimming and J lost 4 bases, with 14 bases between them. CDR1 and CDR2 (germline): KGHSH, LQKENI. Here the CDR3 reads CASSMEGEADTQYF. CDR3 DNA sequence: TGTGCCAGCTCTATGGAGGGGGAGGCAGATACGCAGTATTTT.

The table lists this clonotype with a few counts. V usage is TRBV20-1 and J usage is TRBJ1-2, with a tentative D call TRBD1 (6 bases). Trimming cost V 5 bases and J 7 bases, with 14 bases left between them. The CDR3 has 12 amino acids. Germline CDR1 reads DFQATT; CDR2 reads SNEGSKA (reference sequence). In DNA form, the CDR3 reads TGCAGTGCTCGAGGGGGGTTAGGTGGCTACACCTTC. This sequence encodes CSARGGLGGYTF.

The chain carries TRBV10-3 and TRBJ2-5; 9 positions match TRBD1. There are 15 residues in the CDR3. Germline CDR1 and CDR2: ENHRY and SYGVKD. With V trimmed by 6 bases and J by 3 bases, 8 bases remained unmatched. The CDR3 here is CAISRTGEGEETQYF. CDR3 bases: TGTGCCATCAGCCGGACAGGGGAGGGAGAAGAGACCCAGTACTTC.

This clonotype came up a few times. The chain links TRBV9 to TRBJ2-1; no reliable D call. This CDR3 region has 17 residues. The germline V gene has CDR1 SGDLS and CDR2 YYNGEE. Trimming took 2 bases from V and 0 from J, leaving 15 bases between them. The CDR3 is CASSVHAAESSYNEQFF. The CDR3 nucleotides read TGTGCCAGCAGCGTCCACGCCGCCGAGAGCTCCTACAATGAGCAGTTCTTC.

V usage is TRBV5-1 and J usage is TRBJ2-5; D gene unclear. The CDR3 covers 13 residues. V shed 0 bases and J shed 11 bases, with 14 bases lying between them. CDR1 is SGHRS, CDR2 YFSETQ, per germline. The CDR3 DNA is TGCGCCAGCAGCTTGGATCTACCCTACAAGCAGTACTTC. Translated, it gives CASSLDLPYKQYF.

In its sample, this clonotype was seen a few times. V usage is TRBV3-1 and J usage is TRBJ1-5; tentatively, D is TRBD1 (5 bases). The CDR3 length is 16 residues. The germline V gene has CDR1 LGHDT and CDR2 YNNKEL (reference sequence). The V and J ends lost 1 base and 6 bases respectively, with 16 bases between them. The CDR3 nucleotides read TGTGCCAGCAGCCAAGCATCAGGGTTCCCGGCTCAGCCCCAGCATTTT. Translating gives CASSQASGFPAQPQHF. Supplemented by reference TRBV3-1 and TRBJ1-5, the full variable domain reads DTAVSQTPKYLVTQMGNDKSIKCEQNLGHDTMYWYKQDSKKFLKIMFSYNNKELIINETVPNRFSPKSPDKAHLNLHINSLELGDSAVYFCASSQASGFPAQPQHFGDGTRLSIL.

This clonotype was observed a few times. The CDR3 DNA reads TGTGCCAGCAGTTCATGGGCCGGGACAGGGAAAGTGCAGTACTTC. It yields the protein CASSSWAGTGKVQYF. The genes are TRBV27 and TRBJ2-7; the match to TRBD1 covers 9 bases. The length of the CDR3 is 15 residues. CDR1 is MNHEY, CDR2 SMNVEV, per germline (reference sequence). With 4 bases clipped from V and 9 bases from J, the junction kept 13 bases outside the gene matches.

The V and J genes are TRBV14 and TRBJ2-1; no firm D call. V lost 2 bases and J lost 6, with 8 bases in between. Germline V gene data show CDR1 as SGHDN and CDR2 as FVKESK. The CDR3 contains 13 residues. Here the CDR3 DNA reads TGTGCCAGCAGCCAACCGGATCGCAATGAGCAGTTCTTC. It encodes CASSQPDRNEQFF. The whole variable domain, remainder taken from reference TRBV14 and TRBJ2-1, is EAGVTQFPSHSVIEKGQTVTLRCDPISGHDNLYWYRRVMGKEIKFLLHFVKESKQDESGMPNNRFLAERTGGTYSTLKVQPAELEDSGVYFCASSQPDRNEQFFGPGTRLTVL.

The V and J genes are TRBV5-1 and TRBJ2-7; TRBD1 or TRBD2 may be the D gene (5 bases each). This CDR3 region has 15 residues. Looked up from germline, CDR1 is SGHRS and CDR2 is YFSETQ. Between the trimmed V and J ends, which lost 5 bases and 1 base, there was a span of 16 bases. CDR3 in amino acids: CASRTDFTGSYEQYF. The CDR3 DNA sequence: TGCGCCAGCAGGACGGACTTCACAGGATCCTACGAGCAGTACTTC.

This clonotype was recorded a few times. Possible read error: a much larger clone is one base away. The chain carries TRBV2 and TRBJ1-2; perhaps TRBD1 as D (6 bases). The germline V gene encodes CDR1 SNHLY and CDR2 FYNNEI. This CDR3 is built from 12 residues. DNA of the CDR3: TGTGCCGGCAGAAGGACAGAGTATGGCTACACCTTC. Translation gives CAGRRTEYGYTF.

The table lists this clonotype with many counts. This chain uses TRBV29-1 with TRBJ2-1, with D perhaps assigned TRBD1 or TRBD2 (5 bases each). In germline, CDR1 is SQVTM, CDR2 ANQGSEA. CDR3 length equals 14 residues. V was clipped by 4 bases and J by 12 bases, with 22 bases between them. The DNA for the CDR3 is TGCAGCGTTGGGGATAAAGGGACGGGACGTGTGCAGTTCTTC. This translates into CSVGDKGTGRVQFF.

J is TRBJ2-5 and V is TRBV20-1; D gene ambiguous. Germline V gene sequence: CDR1 DFQATT, CDR2 SNEGSKA (reference sequence). Trimming pared 3 bases from V and 0 bases from J, leaving 11 bases between. The CDR3 length is 14 residues. The CDR3 DNA follows: TGCAGTGCTAGCTTTTCCGGGTACCAAGAGACCCAGTACTTC. It yields the protein CSASFSGYQETQYF.

The rearrangement uses TRBV27 and TRBJ1-1; D is possibly TRBD1 (5 bases). V was clipped by 10 bases and J by 0 bases, with 12 bases between them. CDR3 length: 13 amino acids. Germline CDR1 and CDR2: MNHEY and SMNVEV (reference sequence). The CDR3 reads CATGAGMNTEAFF. DNA for the CDR3: TGTGCCACCGGGGCAGGGATGAACACTGAAGCTTTCTTT.